This T cell receptor beta chain comes out of a study of regulatory T cells in long-lasting Graves disease. The study, taken as a whole, reports: Repertoires from persistent disease leaned toward TRBV28, TRBJ1-2 and TRBJ2-5.

In germline, CDR1 is MDHEN, CDR2 SYDVKM. The CDR3 loop spans 16 amino acids. Trimming removed 2 bases from V and 4 bases from J; junction bases left unmatched: 9. This clonotype was observed many times. What it binds is unknown. Library construction for TCR beta used iRepertoire HTBI primers and Arm-PCR of CDR3 regions. Using its own MiXCR run on the multiplex PCR reads, TCRdb lists one record per CDR3 protein. The sample records about 470,000 distinct CDR3 sequences, roughly 21% being singletons. Described time point: persistent/refractory GD, antithyroid drugs over 5 years with positive TRAb. Making the TCR library involved RNA that had been extracted from PBMCs. Xi'an, China, was home to the endocrinology department that provided patients.

Sequencing used peripheral blood mononuclear cells (PBMCs), obtained when the disease was refractory, from a patient treated with antithyroid drugs. This sequence joins TRBV28 and TRBJ1-2, with 8 nucleotides matching TRBD1. This clonotype originated in a female donor with Graves disease. The CDR3 spells CASSLVSTGATYGYTF. The DNA for the CDR3 is TGTGCCAGCAGTTTAGTCTCGACAGGGGCTACCTATGGCTACACCTTC.